The sequence of this TCR beta chain was determined in a study of cytomegalovirus exposure and HLA in healthy donors. Study-level points and caveats: Reports state that TCR beta sequences accurately predicted most subjects' HLA-A and HLA-B alleles.

This CDR3 comprises 13 residues. With 5 bases removed from V and 5 bases from J, the gap between germline ends came to 13 bases. In germline, CDR1 is SGHTA, CDR2 FQGNSA. Primers for the PCR totalled 60 Vbeta and 13 Jbeta. Clones were read by immunoSEQ multiplex PCR, and TCRdb kept only the in-frame ones, dropping some. The table lists around 92,000 clones, 80% of them singletons. Concerning this clone: Its specificity is unknown.

This clonotype was obtained from a man aged 18 to 35 in good health and CMV-seronegative. The chain links TRBV7-2 to TRBJ2-7; a possible D gene is TRBD2 (6 bases). The sequenced sample consisted of PBMCs. This CDR3 reads CASSLGGDNEQYF. The CDR3 DNA reads as TGTGCCAGCAGCCTCGGGGGAGATAACGAGCAGTACTTC.